Presented here are 30 T cell receptor beta chains from one specimen sequenced in a study of identical twins. TCRdb passed the 5' RACE reads through MiXCR, listing each CDR3 protein once. The profile covers around 510,000 distinct CDR3 sequences, with roughly an eighth appearing a single time and approximately 1% taken by the ten largest. Separately, the same data were catalogued under a study of yellow fever vaccine responses in identical twins.

The sample comprised CD4+ T cells sorted from blood. These TCRs come from a woman in her late teens or twenties in good health.

This clonotype has ten or more counts. This chain connects TRBV29-1 to TRBJ2-7, with TRBD2 as a possible D gene (5 bases). From germline, CDR1 is SQVTM and CDR2 ANQGSEA. The CDR3 extends over 12 amino acids. The V end was cut by 4 bases, the J end by 1 base, with 8 bases between. The DNA of the CDR3 is TGCAGCGTTGTTGCGGGTTCCTACGAGCAGTACTTC. Amino acid sequence: CSVVAGSYEQYF.

This clonotype was found a few times. The chain joins TRBV6-2 or TRBV6-3 to TRBJ1-1, with D unclear. V dropped 6 bases and J dropped 4 bases, with 6 bases sitting between them. Germline V gene data show CDR1 as MNHEY and CDR2 as SVGEGT. The CDR3 contains 11 residues. In DNA form, the CDR3 reads TGTGCCAGCAGCCAGGCCACTGAAGCTTTCTTT. Its translation: CASSQATEAFF.

There are a few counts of this clonotype. This chain joins TRBV13 and TRBJ2-7, with 7 bases fitting TRBD1. The V gene's germline CDR1 is PRHDT and CDR2 FYEKMQ (reference sequence). J gave up 1 base and V 5 bases, and 8 bases lay outside the gene matches. CDR3 length: 15 residues. The CDR3 region is CASSPGTAASYEQYF. The CDR3 DNA reads as TGTGCCAGCAGCCCGGGGACAGCCGCATCCTACGAGCAGTACTTC.

In its sample, this clonotype was seen a few times. V and J are TRBV6-5 and TRBJ2-3; 9 bases line up with TRBD2. Germline assignment: CDR1 MNHEY and CDR2 SVGAGI. This CDR3 is built from 16 residues. J lost 7 bases, V lost 2 bases, and 10 bases had no gene match. For the CDR3, the DNA is TGTGCCAGCAGTTACGGGACTAGCCCGGGGCGCTATACGCAGTATTTT. Its protein is CASSYGTSPGRYTQYF.

This clonotype has a handful of counts. The V call is TRBV11-3, the J call TRBJ2-5; 7 nucleotides align to TRBD2. Germline V gene data show CDR1 as SGHNT and CDR2 as YENEEA. There are 14 residues in the CDR3. The ends lost 7 bases at V and 5 bases at J; junction bases unmatched: 10. CDR3 nucleotide sequence: TGTGCCAGCACCGAGGGACTACATCCGGAGACCCAGTACTTC. Protein product: CASTEGLHPETQYF.

The table lists this clonotype with a few counts. CDR3 sequence reads: CASSLGEEDTEAFF. CDR3 nucleotide sequence: TGTGCCAGCAGCTTAGGGGAAGAGGACACTGAAGCTTTCTTT. J is TRBJ1-1 and V is TRBV7-9; D ambiguous. The ends were cut back, 1 base at V and 3 bases at J, with 9 bases in the middle. The CDR3 consists of 14 residues. Germline CDR1 reads SEHNR; CDR2 reads FQNEAQ (reference sequence).

This clonotype has a handful of counts. V gene TRBV6-2 or TRBV6-3 combines with J gene TRBJ2-7; D uncertain. Trimming removed 2 bases from V and 3 bases from J, with 17 bases in between. This CDR3 comprises 16 residues. Germline V lookup: CDR1 MNHEY, CDR2 SVGEGT. CDR3 sequence: CASSYPLDRHGYEQYF. In nucleotides, the CDR3 is TGTGCCAGCAGTTACCCCCTAGACCGACACGGCTACGAGCAGTACTTC.

This clonotype appeared once. The chain links TRBV5-1 to TRBJ2-7, with D hard to call. The CDR3 loop spans 15 amino acids. The V and J ends lost 0 bases and 2 bases respectively, with 12 bases between them. The germline gives CDR1 SGHRS, CDR2 YFSETQ. Here the CDR3 DNA reads TGCGCCAGCAGCTTGGAGCCCCGTAGTGCCTACGAGCAGTACTTC. Translation gives CASSLEPRSAYEQYF. The full variable domain, completed using reference TRBV5-1 and TRBJ2-7, is KAGVTQTPRYLIKTRGQQVTLSCSPISGHRSVSWYQQTPGQGLQFLFEYFSETQRNKGNFPGRFSGRQFSNSRSEMNVSTLELGDSALYLCASSLEPRSAYEQYFGPGTRLTVT.

Many counts were recorded for this clonotype. The chain carries TRBV5-1 and TRBJ2-7, with no clear D. Per the germline V gene, CDR1 is SGHRS and CDR2 is YFSETQ. The CDR3 has 14 residues. The V end lost 0 bases, the J end lost 2 bases, and 9 bases lay between the germline ends. In nucleotides, the CDR3 is TGCGCCAGCAGCTTGGAGGCTCTGACCTACGAGCAGTACTTC. This codes for CASSLEALTYEQYF.

This clonotype was detected a few times. The V gene is TRBV3-1, the J gene TRBJ1-3; a weak D match, TRBD1 (5 bases). V lost 2 bases and J lost 0, with 14 bases in between. The CDR3 has 17 residues. The germline gives CDR1 LGHDT, CDR2 YNNKEL (reference sequence). CDR3 DNA: TGTGCCAGCAGCCAAAGACAGCGTCCGGGCTCTGGAAACACCATATATTTT. This translates into CASSQRQRPGSGNTIYF.

Ten or more counts support this clonotype. The chain has TRBV18 and TRBJ1-5; 7 nucleotides align to TRBD1. With V trimmed by 3 bases and J by 5 bases, 1 base remained unmatched. CDR3 size: 13 residues. Germline values: CDR1 KGHSH, CDR2 LQKENI. In nucleotides, the CDR3 is TGTGCCAGCTCACCCCAGGGGGATCAGCCCCAGCATTTT. This translates into CASSPQGDQPQHF.

This clonotype was counted a few times. This chain joins TRBV10-3 and TRBJ2-3, with TRBD2 matching 7 bases. The V gene's germline CDR1 is ENHRY and CDR2 SYGVKD. This CDR3 spans 13 amino acids. V dropped 6 bases and J dropped 0; count of bases not matched to a gene: 0. DNA for the CDR3: TGTGCCATCAGAGCGGGAAGCACAGATACGCAGTATTTT. Protein: CAIRAGSTDTQYF.

In its sample, this clonotype was seen a few times. The chain couples TRBV18 to TRBJ2-6; D unresolved. CDR3 size: 15 residues. Germline V gene lookup returns CDR1 KGHSH and CDR2 LQKENI. Between the trimmed V and J ends, which lost 3 bases and 3 bases, there was a span of 9 bases. CDR3 nucleotides: TGTGCCAGCTCACCCGCTGTTGGTGGGGCCAACGTCCTGACTTTC. Protein product: CASSPAVGGANVLTF.

V and J are TRBV6-1 and TRBJ2-1; the match to TRBD1 covers 8 bases. This CDR3 region has 15 residues. The V segment lost 6 bases and the J segment 1 base; nucleotides outside the gene matches: 5. Looked up from germline, CDR1 is MNHNS and CDR2 is SASEGT. The CDR3 nucleotides read TGTGCCAGCAGGATACAGGGGGATTCCTACAATGAGCAGTTCTTC. Its protein is CASRIQGDSYNEQFF.

The chain couples TRBV6-5 to TRBJ1-1, with 9 bases identical to TRBD1. Trimming at V came to 7 bases and at J to 5 bases, leaving 2 bases not matched to a gene. CDR3 length: 12 amino acids. Germline V gene sequence: CDR1 MNHEY, CDR2 SVGAGI. CDR3 bases: TGTGCCAGCAACGACAGGGGGACTGAAGCTTTCTTT. It encodes CASNDRGTEAFF.

The chain is built from TRBV7-2 and TRBJ2-1; 7 bases are a match to TRBD1. Germline CDR1 reads SGHTA; CDR2 reads FQGNSA. Germline trimming cut 3 bases from V and 8 bases from J; bases unmatched to any gene: 7. The CDR3 covers 14 residues. The CDR3: CASSFQAGGYEQFF. The CDR3 nucleotides are TGTGCCAGCAGCTTCCAAGCAGGGGGTTATGAGCAGTTCTTC.

This clonotype was recorded many times. The chain links TRBV6-2 or TRBV6-3 to TRBJ2-2; D unresolved. Trimming took 5 bases from V and 2 from J, leaving 3 bases between them. This CDR3 is built from 12 residues. Germline CDR1 reads MNHEY; CDR2 reads SVGEGT. The CDR3 spells CASSTNTGELFF. CDR3 sequence (DNA): TGTGCCAGCAGTACTAACACCGGGGAGCTGTTTTTT.

The rearrangement uses TRBV10-3 and TRBJ2-3; D possibly corresponds to TRBD1 (6 bases). Between the trimmed V and J ends, which lost 6 bases and 0 bases, there was a span of 16 bases. Germline V gene data show CDR1 as ENHRY and CDR2 as SYGVKD. This CDR3 has 16 amino acids. CDR3 region: CAISKLEGGSTDTQYF. For the CDR3, the DNA is TGTGCCATCAGCAAACTAGAAGGGGGTAGCACAGATACGCAGTATTTT.

V and J are TRBV15 and TRBJ2-3; TRBD1 matches at 10 bases. Germline loops: CDR1 LNHNV, CDR2 YYDKDF (reference sequence). Trimming removed 1 base from V and 6 bases from J; junction bases left unmatched: 4. CDR3 size: 15 residues. For the CDR3, the DNA is TGTGCCACCAGCAGAGCCGGGACAGGGGTGGATACGCAGTATTTT. It encodes CATSRAGTGVDTQYF. The full variable domain, completed using reference TRBV15 and TRBJ2-3, is DAMVIQNPRYQVTQFGKPVTLSCSQTLNHNVMYWYQQKSSQAPKLLFHYYDKDFNNEADTPDNFQSRRPNTSFCFLDIRSPGLGDTAMYLCATSRAGTGVDTQYFGPGTRLTVL.

This chain connects TRBV6-2 or TRBV6-3 to TRBJ2-7; D gene unclear. Trimming took 4 bases from V and 2 from J, leaving 12 bases between them. CDR1 is MNHEY and CDR2 is SVGEGT in the germline V gene. This CDR3 has 14 amino acids. This CDR3 is CASSSRPLTYEQYF. In DNA, the CDR3 is TGTGCCAGCAGTTCAAGGCCCCTCACCTACGAGCAGTACTTC.

The rearrangement joins TRBV6-2 or TRBV6-3 to TRBJ2-7; D is undetermined. Germline V CDR1 and CDR2: MNHEY, SVGEGT. V lost 4 bases, J lost 0 bases, and 7 bases lay in between. The CDR3 is made up of 13 amino acids. The CDR3 here is CASSSLSSYEQYF. The CDR3, as DNA: TGTGCCAGCAGTTCACTGAGCTCCTACGAGCAGTACTTC.

V and J are TRBV12-3 or TRBV12-4 and TRBJ2-7; D is possibly TRBD1 or TRBD2 (5 bases each). The CDR3 contains 13 residues. Deletions cut 6 bases from V and 2 bases from J, with 11 bases between. CDR3 DNA: TGTGCCAGCAGAGGGACGAAAACCTACGAGCAGTACTTC. It specifies CASRGTKTYEQYF.

This clonotype has just a few counts. The chain employs TRBV29-1 and TRBJ1-2; the D gene is possibly TRBD1 (6 bases). The CDR3 consists of 12 residues. V was pared by 7 bases and J by 2 bases, with 11 bases between. CDR1 and CDR2 from the germline V gene are SQVTM and ANQGSEA. The chain's CDR3 is CSGGPLNYGYTF. In DNA, the CDR3 is TGCAGCGGGGGGCCATTAAACTATGGCTACACCTTC.

The sample holds many counts of this clonotype. V usage is TRBV7-8 and J usage is TRBJ2-1; 7 nucleotides line up with TRBD2. Germline trimming cut 7 bases from V and 5 bases from J; bases unmatched to any gene: 8. This CDR3 spans 14 amino acids. CDR1 is SGHVS and CDR2 is FQNEAQ in the germline V gene. The CDR3 reads CASKAGTTNNEQFF. DNA for the CDR3: TGTGCCAGCAAAGCAGGGACTACGAACAATGAGCAGTTCTTC. The full variable domain, its missing parts supplied by reference TRBV7-8 and TRBJ2-1, is GAGVSQSPRYKVAKRGQDVALRCDPISGHVSLFWYQQALGQGPEFLTYFQNEAQLDKSGLPSDRFFAERPEGSVSTLKIQRTQQEDSAVYLCASKAGTTNNEQFFGPGTRLTVL.

The J gene is TRBJ2-1, the V gene TRBV20-1; 12 nucleotides align to TRBD2. The length of the CDR3 is 13 residues. From germline, CDR1 is DFQATT and CDR2 SNEGSKA (reference sequence). J was trimmed by 9 bases and V by 5 bases; bases with no gene match: 5. The CDR3 coding sequence is TGCAGTGCTCTAGCGGGGGGGCCAGGTGAGCAGTTCTTC. Protein sequence: CSALAGGPGEQFF.

This sequence joins TRBV27 and TRBJ2-6; D is unresolved. V was trimmed by 7 bases and J by 2 bases, leaving 21 bases between them. The CDR3 has 18 amino acids. In germline, CDR1 is MNHEY, CDR2 SMNVEV (reference sequence). Here the CDR3 reads CASTPDGSFTTGANVLTF. CDR3 DNA: TGTGCCAGCACCCCCGACGGATCCTTTACAACTGGGGCCAACGTCCTGACTTTC.

This clonotype was seen more than once but under ten times. The germline gene is not matched at one end of the junction; a read error may be the cause. This chain connects TRBV5-1 to TRBJ2-1; 7 positions agree with TRBD2. Germline CDR1 reads SGHRS; CDR2 reads YFSETQ. The length of the CDR3 is 15 residues. The CDR3 nucleotides are TGCGCCAGCAGCTTGGCCAGCGGGGCCTACAATGAGCGGTTCTTC. This sequence encodes CASSLASGAYNERFF.

The chain links TRBV29-1 to TRBJ2-7; TRBD2 agrees at 7 bases. V shed 4 bases and J 0 bases; nucleotides not matched to a gene: 12. The germline V gene encodes CDR1 SQVTM and CDR2 ANQGSEA. This CDR3 has 16 amino acids. CDR3 DNA: TGCAGCGTTGCGGGAGGACATAAACATAACTCCTACGAGCAGTACTTC. Translated: CSVAGGHKHNSYEQYF.

Only a few counts were recorded for this clonotype. The V and J genes are TRBV4-3 and TRBJ2-3; weak D call: TRBD2 (6 bases). Germline CDR1 and CDR2: LGHNA and YSLEER. The ends were cut back, 4 bases at V and 5 bases at J, with 22 bases in the middle. The CDR3 has 17 residues. The CDR3 DNA reads TGCGCCAGCAGCCGCGCGCGGGGTGCGATAGGGATAGATACGCAGTATTTT. Protein product: CASSRARGAIGIDTQYF.

This chain joins TRBV7-3 and TRBJ2-1; 11 nucleotides agree with TRBD2. Germline CDR1 is SGHTA and CDR2 is FQGTGA. J gave up 8 bases and V 6 bases, and 6 bases lay outside the gene matches. The CDR3 runs 14 residues. In DNA form, the CDR3 reads TGTGCCAGCAGGTTTAGCGGGGGGGCCGATGAGCAGTTCTTC. This encodes CASRFSGGADEQFF.